A selection of T cell receptor beta chains follows, all from one sample in a study of blood T cells in healthy people across ages. TCRdb passed the 5' RACE reads through MiXCR, listing each CDR3 protein once. The sample lists around 500,000 distinct CDR3 sequences, roughly 48% occurring once. The sequenced material came from blood. The receptors originated from an elderly man in good health. Each CDR3 is given with its conserved first and last residue. D genes are given only for firm matches.

NA,TRBV7-2,TRBJ1-4,17,CASSSEPIAATNEKLFF
NA,TRBV3-1,TRBJ1-2,13,CASSSAIDYGYTF
NA,TRBV7-2,TRBJ2-3,16,CASSLDIVGSGDTQYF
TRBD2,TRBV20-1,TRBJ2-7,18,CSARGVVRLAGEGYEQYF
NA,TRBV6-2/TRBV6-3,TRBJ1-5,13,CASIDSPNQPQHF
NA,TRBV7-2,TRBJ1-5,16,CASSLDEGRWNQPQHF
NA,TRBV9,TRBJ2-3,13,CASSVGDGDTQYF
NA,TRBV20-1,TRBJ2-1,13,CSARETSRGEQFF
TRBD1,TRBV20-1,TRBJ2-5,13,CSARTGGQETQYF
NA,TRBV12-3/TRBV12-4,TRBJ2-7,13,CASRPNGDDEQYF
TRBD2,TRBV29-1,TRBJ2-7,13,CSVELAGEYEQYF
NA,TRBV7-2,TRBJ1-2,14,CASSLGTTNYGYTF
TRBD2,TRBV29-1,TRBJ2-1,16,CSVLTSGESSYNEQFF
TRBD2,TRBV20-1,TRBJ2-3,16,CSARATSGTSTDTQYF
NA,TRBV2,TRBJ2-1,15,CASSEALAGDNEQFF
TRBD2,TRBV20-1,TRBJ2-3,16,CSASRGAGGLTDTQYF
TRBD2,TRBV5-6,TRBJ2-1,15,CASSRSPGGSYEQFF
TRBD2,TRBV7-2,TRBJ2-1,16,CASSLMTSGDYNEQFF
NA,TRBV9,TRBJ2-3,19,CASSVDPRWGATGTDTQYF
NA,TRBV5-1,NA,13,CASSRAIGFEQYF
TRBD1,TRBV29-1,TRBJ1-4,14,CSVGTGGAGEKLFF
NA,TRBV27,TRBJ2-3,13,CASRPGVPDTQYF
NA,TRBV7-2,TRBJ2-3,16,CASSFISGPSTDTQYF
TRBD1,TRBV24-1,TRBJ1-2,13,CATSDPTGDGYTF
TRBD2,TRBV7-2,TRBJ2-1,17,CASSLRSGTSGYNEQFF
NA,TRBV7-2,TRBJ1-2,15,CASSDLEGKSDGYTF
TRBD1,TRBV20-1,TRBJ2-5,15,CSASPPGQGFKTQYF
TRBD1,TRBV7-9,TRBJ1-2,18,CASSPLGQGPWGADGYTF
TRBD1,TRBV12-3/TRBV12-4,TRBJ1-2,12,CASSDRAYGYTF
TRBD1,TRBV7-8,TRBJ2-7,15,CASSRPGTASYEQYF
TRBD1,TRBV20-1,TRBJ2-7,14,CSARPRDRAYEQYF
TRBD2,TRBV20-1,TRBJ2-1,15,CSATDTSGHYNEQFF
TRBD1,TRBV3-1,TRBJ1-1,15,CASSRAGGRITEAFF
TRBD1,TRBV11-2,TRBJ1-2,15,CASSLASTGEYGYTF
NA,TRBV4-3,TRBJ1-2,14,CASSQDSVNYGYTF
TRBD1,TRBV20-1,TRBJ1-5,17,CSATRPRTGGIDQPQHF
NA,TRBV20-1,TRBJ2-3,12,CSAPGTPNTQYF
NA,TRBV6-5,TRBJ1-6,15,CASSYSNTANSPLHF
NA,TRBV12-3/TRBV12-4,TRBJ2-5,13,CASRLRLRETQYF
NA,TRBV6-2/TRBV6-3,TRBJ2-7,15,CASRTNRVRYYEQYF
NA,TRBV11-1,TRBJ1-1,14,CASSPGTLLTEAFF
TRBD1,TRBV28,TRBJ1-6,14,CASRSPTGRSPLHF
NA,TRBV24-1,TRBJ2-1,16,CATSDSLQGPNNEQFF
TRBD2,TRBV7-9,TRBJ2-5,15,CASSLGGTSVETQYF
TRBD2,TRBV20-1,TRBJ2-7,14,CSAKTSGRPYEQYF
NA,TRBV5-1,TRBJ2-3,16,CASRSVINLGTDTQYF
TRBD2,TRBV7-7,TRBJ2-1,18,CASSQFPSLAGGPHEQFF
NA,TRBV6-6,TRBJ2-2,12,CASSYTGGELFF
NA,TRBV12-3/TRBV12-4,TRBJ1-6,12,CASSFDASPLHF